This TCR beta chain was sequenced during a study of tumor T cells in aggressive B-cell lymphoma. V lost 4 bases and J lost 4; bases outside the gene matches: 1. Germline V gene sequence: CDR1 KGHSH, CDR2 LQKENI. The CDR3 has 14 amino acids. Using immunoSEQ multiplex PCR, the repertoire was profiled, and TCRdb retains in-frame clones only, with some absent. The sample has thousands of clones, 75% to 95% seen once. Input material: tumor tissue. This TCR was recovered from an adult with diffuse large B cell lymphoma. The chain uses TRBV18 and TRBJ2-2; 9 nucleotides agree with TRBD1. The CDR3 is CASSRGQGTGELFF. DNA for the CDR3: TGTGCCAGCTCACGGGGACAGGGCACCGGGGAGCTGTTTTTT.